These 25 T cell receptor beta chains came from one sample sequenced in a study of patients and donors after allogeneic stem cell transplantation. Using its own MiXCR run on the RT-PCR reads, TCRdb lists one record per CDR3 protein. The sample holds about 200,000 distinct CDR3 sequences, roughly 40% seen once. The sequencing input was blood, either unsorted or a sorted T cell fraction (not recorded which). The receptors originated from a human donor who was either an allogeneic HSCT recipient or a stem cell or donor lymphocyte infusion donor (not recorded which). It is not recorded whose cells these are; they may come from a transplant donor.

This clonotype was counted only a few times. V gene TRBV20-1 combines with J gene TRBJ1-3; no definite D call. This CDR3 spans 15 amino acids. The V end lost 6 bases, the J end lost 3 bases, and 18 bases lay between the germline ends. Germline lookup yields CDR1 DFQATT and CDR2 SNEGSKA (reference sequence). CDR3 DNA: TGCAGTGCCGCCCGGGCCTCGGCCAGTGGAAACACCATATATTTT. Translated, it gives CSAARASASGNTIYF.

This clonotype was detected only once. The CDR3 DNA reads as TGTGCCAGCAGCCCACAGGGAAATGAAAAACTGTTTTTT. Translated, it gives CASSPQGNEKLFF. The chain joins TRBV4-2 to TRBJ1-4; TRBD1 is a possible D gene (6 bases). The CDR3 is 13 residues long. CDR1 and CDR2 from the germline V gene are LGHNA and YNFKEQ. V lost 4 bases and J 5 bases, leaving 8 bases between the germline ends.

The chain has TRBV12-3 or TRBV12-4 and TRBJ1-2; D remains unclear. There are 13 residues in the CDR3. The V and J ends lost 3 bases and 7 bases respectively, with 12 bases between them. The CDR3 protein is CASSFLRRAGYTF. The DNA for the CDR3 is TGTGCCAGCAGTTTCCTCAGAAGGGCTGGCTACACCTTC.

This sequence joins TRBV30 and TRBJ1-1, with D unresolved. CDR1 is GTSNPN, CDR2 SVGIG, per germline (reference sequence). This CDR3 has 13 residues. Trimming stripped 8 bases from V and 6 bases from J, with 19 bases between. The CDR3 spells CALTRRVGAEAFF. The CDR3, as DNA: TGTGCCCTGACCCGCCGGGTTGGCGCTGAAGCTTTCTTT.

Comment on this clonotype: The junction differs from germline at one of its ends, possibly a read error. The gene calls are TRBV4-1 and TRBJ1-5; TRBD1 might be the D (5 bases). From germline, CDR1 is MGHRA and CDR2 YSYEKL. This CDR3 spans 16 amino acids. CDR3 nucleotides: TGCGCCAGCAGCCAAGATCCGGGGCAACCAAATCCGCCCCAGCATTTT. It yields the protein CASSQDPGQPNPPQHF.

The chain recombines TRBV15 with TRBJ2-1; 7 positions agree with TRBD2. Germline CDR1 reads LNHNV; CDR2 reads YYDKDF (reference sequence). The CDR3 length is 11 residues. V shed 8 bases and J 9 bases; nucleotides not matched to a gene: 4. The CDR3 protein is CATREAREQFF. CDR3 sequence (DNA): TGTGCCACCCGGGAGGCCCGTGAGCAGTTCTTC.

CDR3 sequence: CATGGENAEAFF. DNA for the CDR3: TGTGCCACCGGGGGGGAAAACGCTGAAGCTTTCTTT. The J gene is TRBJ1-1, the V gene TRBV24-1, with D possibly TRBD1 on 5 matching bases. Germline V gene data show CDR1 as KGHDR and CDR2 as SFDVKD. Trimming removed 9 bases from V and 6 bases from J, with 13 bases in between. The CDR3 extends over 12 amino acids.

The chain employs TRBV6-2 or TRBV6-3 and TRBJ1-2; 7 bases align to TRBD1. Trimming took 7 bases from V and 8 from J; bases not matched to a gene: 13. Germline lookup yields CDR1 MNHEY and CDR2 SVGEGT. This CDR3 region has 14 residues. CDR3 DNA sequence: TGTGCCAGCACGCCTTACAGGGGTGACGGAGGCTACACCTTC. It yields the protein CASTPYRGDGGYTF.

The rearrangement links TRBV4-2 to TRBJ2-3; D remains ambiguous. Germline CDR1 LGHNA, CDR2 YNFKEQ. This CDR3 is built from 15 residues. The V gene lost 0 bases and the J gene lost 2 bases, with 9 bases spanning the gap. CDR3 DNA sequence: TGTGCCAGCAGCCAAGAGCATGGACCCACAGATACGCAGTATTTT. Residues: CASSQEHGPTDTQYF.

The chain recombines TRBV30 with TRBJ2-1; weak D call: TRBD1 (6 bases). The CDR3 is 12 amino acids. Looked up from germline, CDR1 is GTSNPN and CDR2 is SVGIG (reference sequence). The V and J ends lost 3 bases and 7 bases respectively, with 10 bases between them. The CDR3 protein is CAWRDSLNEQFF. For the CDR3, the DNA is TGTGCCTGGAGGGACAGCCTAAATGAGCAGTTCTTC.

The J gene is TRBJ2-5, the V gene TRBV29-1, with TRBD1 matching over 7 bases. V shed 5 bases and J 2 bases; nucleotides not matched to a gene: 2. Germline values: CDR1 SQVTM, CDR2 ANQGSEA. The CDR3 has 12 amino acids. CDR3 nucleotide sequence: TGCAGCGTTACAGGGGAGCAAGAGACCCAGTACTTC. Amino acids: CSVTGEQETQYF.

The chain joins TRBV7-9 to TRBJ1-1, with 7 bases that match TRBD1. The CDR3 has 15 amino acids. The ends lost 5 bases at V and 0 bases at J; junction bases unmatched: 6. CDR1 is SEHNR, CDR2 FQNEAQ, per germline (reference sequence). The CDR3 sequence: CASSTWTGMNTEAFF. In nucleotides, the CDR3 is TGTGCCAGCAGCACCTGGACAGGAATGAACACTGAAGCTTTCTTT.

The rearrangement uses TRBV12-3 or TRBV12-4 and TRBJ1-4, with 9 bases that match TRBD1. J gave up 4 bases and V 5 bases, and 5 bases lay outside the gene matches. CDR3 length: 15 residues. The CDR3 protein is CASSPGQGGNEKLFF. The CDR3 nucleotides are TGTGCCAGCAGTCCGGGACAGGGTGGTAATGAAAAACTGTTTTTT.

This chain joins TRBV5-5 and TRBJ2-3; 12 bases fit TRBD2. J lost 2 bases, V lost 3 bases, and 7 bases had no gene match. The CDR3 sequence is 17 residues long. Germline CDR1 and CDR2: SGHKS and YYEKEE (reference sequence). CDR3 DNA sequence: TGTGCCAGCAGCTCCGATCGACTAGCGGGAGCCACAGATACGCAGTATTTT. Translating gives CASSSDRLAGATDTQYF.

The count of this clonotype is one. This CDR3 fails to terminate in the conserved phenylalanine or tryptophan, so it likely reflects a read error. The genes are TRBV20-1 and TRBJ2-1; maybe TRBD2 (6 bases). Germline CDR1 reads DFQATT; CDR2 reads SNEGSKA (reference sequence). The ends were cut back, 5 bases at V and 2 bases at J, with 16 bases in the middle. This CDR3 is built from 15 residues. DNA of the CDR3: TGCAGTGCTCCCCCAGGGCGGGGACCCTACAATGAGCAGTTCCTC. Translated: CSAPPGRGPYNEQFL.

The chain links TRBV6-6 to TRBJ1-1, with D perhaps TRBD1 (5 bases). V was shortened by 6 bases and J by 7 bases, with 12 bases between the two germline ends. This CDR3 is 12 amino acids long. CDR1 and CDR2 (germline): MNHNY, SVGAGI (reference sequence). The CDR3 nucleotides read TGTGCCAGCAGCGGGGACGGGATTGAAGCTTTCTTT. It is translated as CASSGDGIEAFF.

The V call is TRBV20-1, the J call TRBJ2-3; the match to TRBD2 covers 7 bases. V lost 3 bases to trimming and J lost 0 bases; unmatched junction nucleotides: 12. The CDR3 is made up of 17 amino acids. Germline CDR1 reads DFQATT; CDR2 reads SNEGSKA (reference sequence). CDR3: CSASAFASGDSTDTQYF. CDR3 nucleotides: TGCAGTGCTAGCGCCTTCGCAAGCGGGGATAGCACAGATACGCAGTATTTT.

As concerns this clonotype: The junction departs from germline at one end; a sequencing error may be responsible. J is TRBJ2-4 and V is TRBV12-3 or TRBV12-4; D perhaps matches TRBD2 (5 bases). The CDR3 contains 16 residues. The CDR3 region is CASSPGPALAKNIQYF. CDR3 DNA sequence: TGTGCCAGCAGTCCTGGACCGGCGCTAGCCAAGAACATTCAGTACTTC.

This clonotype was picked up a small number of times. This chain connects TRBV4-3 to TRBJ1-4; D unresolved. Trimming stripped 3 bases from V and 5 bases from J, with 10 bases between. The germline gives CDR1 LGHNA, CDR2 YSLEER. The CDR3 has 14 amino acids. DNA for the CDR3: TGCGCCAGCAGCCATACAGAGTCGAATGAAAAACTGTTTTTT. This codes for CASSHTESNEKLFF.

The chain joins TRBV10-3 to TRBJ1-6; a possible D gene is TRBD1 (6 bases). The CDR3 is 15 residues long. Germline V gene lookup returns CDR1 ENHRY and CDR2 SYGVKD. Trimming removed 3 bases at V and 9 bases at J, with 15 bases between. The CDR3 is CAISDPVGAASPLHF. CDR3 DNA: TGTGCCATCAGTGATCCGGTGGGGGCGGCTTCACCCCTCCACTTT.

V gene TRBV4-2 combines with J gene TRBJ2-2, with TRBD2 identical over 8 bases. J gave up 0 bases and V 0 bases, and 3 bases lay outside the gene matches. The CDR3 runs to 17 residues. Germline-derived CDR1 and CDR2 are LGHNA and YNFKEQ. The CDR3 is CASSQESGSANTGELFF. The CDR3 DNA sequence: TGTGCCAGCAGCCAAGAGAGCGGGAGCGCGAACACCGGGGAGCTGTTTTTT.

This clonotype has only a few counts. The J gene is TRBJ1-2, the V gene TRBV11-2, with 7 bases identical to TRBD1. The ends lost 1 base at V and 3 bases at J; junction bases unmatched: 2. Germline V gives CDR1 SGHAT, CDR2 FQNNGV. This CDR3 contains 14 residues. The CDR3 DNA sequence: TGTGCCAGCAGCTTAGTTGACAGGGACTATGGCTACACCTTC. Its protein is CASSLVDRDYGYTF.

The chain carries TRBV12-3 or TRBV12-4 and TRBJ2-1; 8 nucleotides align to TRBD2. This CDR3 is built from 15 residues. J lost 5 bases, V lost 5 bases, and 8 bases had no gene match. DNA of the CDR3: TGTGCCAGCAGTGCCACTAGCGGTCGACACAATGAGCAGTTCTTC. Protein product: CASSATSGRHNEQFF.

This clonotype has a single count. The junction shows a germline mismatch at one end, possibly a read error. The chain carries TRBV5-6 and TRBJ2-1, with D unclear. CDR3 length: 16 amino acids. Germline V gene lookup returns CDR1 SGHDT and CDR2 YYEEEE. In DNA form, the CDR3 reads TGTGTCAGCAGCTTGGAGCGCTTGTTGGGGTACAATGAGCAGTTCTTC. Its translation is CVSSLERLLGYNEQFF. Combining the CDR3 with reference TRBV5-6 and TRBJ2-1 gives the whole variable domain DAGVTQSPTHLIKTRGQQVTLRCSPKSGHDTVSWYQQALGQGPQFIFQYYEEEERQRGNFPDRFSGHQFPNYSSELNVNALLLGDSALYLCVSSLERLLGYNEQFFGPGTRLTVL.

The genes are TRBV19 and TRBJ2-7; unclear D gene. The CDR3 runs 11 residues. The V end lost 10 bases, the J end lost 1 base, and 8 bases lay between the germline ends. Per the germline V gene, CDR1 is LNHDA and CDR2 is SQIVND (reference sequence). The CDR3 DNA is TGTGCCACCCGAGTTTCCTACGAGCAGTACTTC. It is translated as CATRVSYEQYF.